The 26 T cell receptor beta chains given below trace back to one sample, sequenced in a study of diagnostic markers for celiac disease. TCRdb processed the reads again and assigns one entry to each CDR3 protein, with no DNA. The repertoire table contains roughly 420 distinct CDR3 sequences. Sequencing input: either unsorted cells or a sorted T cell fraction (not recorded which). Receptors originate from a human donor.

This clonotype is classed as hyperexpanded (1% or more) by frequency. The V call is TRBV28, the J call TRBJ2-7; TCRdb lists TRBD1, though no DNA is available to test this call. Germline lookup yields CDR1 MDHEN and CDR2 SYDVKM. This CDR3 has 14 amino acids. The CDR3 sequence is CASITSGALNEQYF.

This clonotype is called medium-sized (0.01 to 0.1%) based on its frequency. V usage is TRBV4-2 and J usage is TRBJ2-7; TCRdb lists TRBD1, though no DNA is available to test this call. The CDR3 has 14 amino acids. Germline lookup yields CDR1 LGHNA and CDR2 YNFKEQ. This chain's CDR3 is CASSSGQASYEQYF.

V and J are TRBV5-1 and TRBJ2-5; TCRdb reports TRBD1, a call that lacks DNA to check it against. The CDR3 has 14 residues. In germline, CDR1 is SGHRS, CDR2 YFSETQ. The CDR3 sequence is CASSPGYIQETQYF.

Its frequency marks this clonotype as medium-sized. V and J are TRBV6-2 or TRBV6-3 and TRBJ1-5; TCRdb gives TRBD1 as the D gene, but with no DNA this cannot be confirmed. CDR1 and CDR2 (germline): MNHEY, SVGEGT. The CDR3 has 16 residues. CDR3 protein: CASTSRGPSSNQPQHF.

The chain uses TRBV18 and TRBJ2-3; TCRdb's D call, TRBD2, is unchecked because there is no DNA. This CDR3 region has 15 residues. CDR1 and CDR2 from the germline V gene are KGHSH and LQKENI. The CDR3 sequence is CASSLTSGATDTQYF. Drawing the rest from reference TRBV18 and TRBJ2-3, the complete variable domain is NAGVMQNPRHLVRRRGQEARLRCSPMKGHSHVYWYRQLPEEGLKFMVYLQKENIIDESGMPKERFSAEFPKEGPSILRIQQVVRGDSAAYFCASSLTSGATDTQYFGPGTRLTVL.

The chain links TRBV28 to TRBJ1-6; the D call from TCRdb, TRBD1, cannot be confirmed without DNA. The length of the CDR3 is 15 residues. The germline V gene encodes CDR1 MDHEN and CDR2 SYDVKM. Here the CDR3 reads CASSPDRGNAAPLHF. Full variable domain (rest looked up from reference TRBV28 and TRBJ1-6): DVKVTQSSRYLVKRTGEKVFLECVQDMDHENMFWYRQDPGLGLRLIYFSYDVKMKEKGDIPEGYSVSREKKERFSLILESASTNQTSMYLCASSPDRGNAAPLHFGNGTRLTVT.

This clonotype is called medium-sized based on its frequency. The chain couples TRBV5-1 to TRBJ2-1; the TCRdb call, TRBD2, lacks DNA for checking. The CDR3 has 15 amino acids. CDR1 is SGHRS and CDR2 is YFSETQ in the germline V gene. CDR3 protein: CASSLGTSGSNEQFF.

Considering frequency, this clonotype is medium-sized (0.01 to 0.1%). The V and J genes are TRBV5-1 and TRBJ2-7; the TCRdb D gene call, TRBD1, has no DNA to confirm it. The CDR3 loop spans 15 amino acids. Per the germline V gene, CDR1 is SGHRS and CDR2 is YFSETQ. This chain's CDR3 is CASSLEGQGFDEQYF.

V and J are TRBV20-1 and TRBJ2-3; no DNA is available, so the TRBD2 call from TCRdb remains unchecked. This CDR3 comprises 15 residues. Germline CDR1 and CDR2: DFQATT and SNEGSKA (reference sequence). CDR3 sequence: CSAQDGRAPGDTQYF.

The chain uses TRBV4-2 and TRBJ1-1. CDR3 length: 15 residues. Germline assignment: CDR1 LGHNA and CDR2 YNFKEQ. The CDR3: CASSPRGRANTEAFF.

Frequency places this clonotype as medium-sized. The rearrangement uses TRBV23-1 and TRBJ1-1; checking the TCRdb D call of TRBD1 is not possible without DNA. TRBV23-1 counts as an open reading frame of uncertain function. This CDR3 is built from 15 residues. The CDR3 loop reads CASSRLPGGNTEAFF.

This clonotype is deemed medium-sized by its frequency. J is TRBJ2-3 and V is TRBV6-2 or TRBV6-3. Germline V lookup: CDR1 MNHEY, CDR2 SVGEGT. This CDR3 region has 14 residues. The CDR3 sequence: CASSSNLGMDTQYF.

The V call is TRBV7-3, the J call TRBJ2-3. This CDR3 is 15 amino acids long. CDR1 SGHTA and CDR2 FQGTGA come from the germline V gene. The CDR3 sequence: CASSPWASGTDTQYF.

The chain has TRBV29-1 and TRBJ2-2; TCRdb returns TRBD1, unconfirmable since there is no DNA. The length of the CDR3 is 14 residues. CDR1 SQVTM and CDR2 ANQGSEA come from the germline V gene. The CDR3 region is CSVLTGVDSGELFF.

Judged by frequency, this clonotype is medium-sized. This sequence joins TRBV20-1 and TRBJ2-3; TCRdb gives TRBD1 as the D gene, but with no DNA this cannot be confirmed. Germline V gives CDR1 DFQATT, CDR2 SNEGSKA (reference sequence). The CDR3 is 13 amino acids. The CDR3 region is CSARDELGATQYF.

The CDR3 loop is CASSDRGNTEAFF. V usage is TRBV6-6 and J usage is TRBJ1-1; TCRdb outputs TRBD1, but without DNA this stays unchecked. Per germline, CDR1 MNHNY and CDR2 SVGAGI (reference sequence). This CDR3 spans 13 amino acids.

Judged by frequency, this clonotype is medium-sized (0.01 to 0.1%). The V call is TRBV18, the J call TRBJ2-2; the D call of TRBD2 rests on TCRdb alone, since no DNA is present to check it. The CDR3 extends over 16 amino acids. Per germline, CDR1 KGHSH and CDR2 LQKENI. The CDR3 spells CASSQYTSDSPGELFF.

This clonotype ranks as medium-sized in terms of frequency. The chain combines TRBV18 with TRBJ2-7; TCRdb indicates TRBD1, and absent DNA this call remains unverified. Germline assignment: CDR1 KGHSH and CDR2 LQKENI. The CDR3 is made up of 15 amino acids. The CDR3 loop is CASSPRQGSPYEQYF.

This clonotype is labeled medium-sized based on frequency. The chain couples TRBV18 to TRBJ1-2; there is no DNA to check the TCRdb D call of TRBD1. Germline assignment: CDR1 KGHSH and CDR2 LQKENI. CDR3 length: 15 amino acids. CDR3 residues: CASSPTTGELVGYTF. Drawing the rest from reference TRBV18 and TRBJ1-2, the complete variable domain is NAGVMQNPRHLVRRRGQEARLRCSPMKGHSHVYWYRQLPEEGLKFMVYLQKENIIDESGMPKERFSAEFPKEGPSILRIQQVVRGDSAAYFCASSPTTGELVGYTFGSGTRLTVV.

Considering frequency, this clonotype is medium-sized. The chain's CDR3 is CAWSVTSNEKLFF. The chain recombines TRBV30 with TRBJ1-4. The CDR3 is 13 residues long. Germline loops: CDR1 GTSNPN, CDR2 SVGIG (reference sequence).

The chain links TRBV27 to TRBJ1-2. The CDR3 contains 14 residues. CDR1 MNHEY and CDR2 SMNVEV come from the germline V gene (reference sequence). The CDR3 here is CASSLSSRIYGYTF.

This clonotype is labeled medium-sized based on frequency. The chain is built from TRBV30 and TRBJ2-4; with no DNA, the TCRdb D assignment of TRBD1 cannot be verified. Germline CDR1 reads GTSNPN; CDR2 reads SVGIG (reference sequence). The CDR3 length is 14 residues. The CDR3 spells CAWAGLDRENIQYF.

The CDR3 sequence is CASGRPGDTEAFF. The chain links TRBV28 to TRBJ1-1. Germline CDR1 and CDR2: MDHEN and SYDVKM. The CDR3 loop spans 13 amino acids.

This clonotype is labeled large based on frequency. The rearrangement uses TRBV5-1 and TRBJ2-1; the TRBD2 assignment by TCRdb is unverifiable without DNA. CDR3 length equals 15 residues. CDR1 and CDR2 (germline): SGHRS, YFSETQ. The chain's CDR3 is CASRNKTSGVGEQFF. The variable domain in full, with the rest retrieved from reference TRBV5-1 and TRBJ2-1, is KAGVTQTPRYLIKTRGQQVTLSCSPISGHRSVSWYQQTPGQGLQFLFEYFSETQRNKGNFPGRFSGRQFSNSRSEMNVSTLELGDSALYLCASRNKTSGVGEQFFGPGTRLTVL.

By frequency, this clonotype is medium-sized. This sequence joins TRBV9 and TRBJ2-5; TCRdb names TRBD2, which stays unverified in the absence of DNA. Germline loops: CDR1 SGDLS, CDR2 YYNGEE. This CDR3 contains 16 residues. CDR3 in amino acids: CASSVSLGSYQETQYF.

In terms of frequency, this clonotype is large. The chain is built from TRBV27 and TRBJ1-4. Germline CDR1 MNHEY, CDR2 SMNVEV (reference sequence). The CDR3 has 15 amino acids. The CDR3 reads CASRSHGSTNEKLFF.